The clone carrying this T cell receptor (beta chain) has at least ten counts. Its antigen is as yet unknown. The data originate from a study of T cells in Graves' hyperthyroidism and ophthalmopathy. Study-level points and caveats: Blood shared most expanded thyroid clonotypes above 0.001. In simple terms, a model built on 13 V-J features told ophthalmopathy apart from stable hyperthyroidism.

Amplified regions were TCR beta CDR3 sequences from RNA transcripts. First-round RT-PCR with HTBI primers amplified the TCR CDR3 region. Each CDR3 protein is one row after TCRdb ran MiXCR on the multiplex PCR reads. The data contain fewer than 450,000 distinct CDR3 sequences, about 17% of them singletons. Patients aged 18 to 65 had newly diagnosed hyperthyroidism lasting under 2 months. Those patients with uncontrolled infection, other autoimmune disease, pregnancy or lactation were excluded. The CDR3 contains 15 residues. From germline, CDR1 is SGDLS and CDR2 YYNGEE. Trimming took off 0 bases at V and 2 bases at J, with 11 bases between the two ends.

The chain joins TRBV9 to TRBJ1-2; maybe TRBD1 (5 bases). The clonotype originates from a woman under 40 with Graves' hyperthyroidism that later progressed to Graves' ophthalmopathy. Specimen: blood. DNA of the CDR3: TGTGCCAGCAGCGTAGCGACAGAGAAAAACTATGGCTACACCTTC. It codes for CASSVATEKNYGYTF.